The next 7 T cell receptor beta chains were all read from a single sample in a study of human T cells and chemical hapten exposure. TCRdb reprocessed the RACE reads with MiXCR, giving one entry per CDR3 protein. Of approximately 60,000 distinct CDR3 sequences listed, roughly a tenth were seen once; the top ten hold roughly 9.1%. Regarding time point: pre-sensitization, week 0. The treatment here: therapeutic diphenylcyclopropenone sensitization with weekly scalp DPC. The sequences come from whole blood, collected in connection with sensitization to the hapten diphenylcyclopropenone (DPC). Receptors originate from a man in his forties or fifties with alopecia areata. Some clones in this sample may be carry-over from other donors' samples.

The chain recombines TRBV9 with TRBJ1-3, with a tentative D call TRBD1 (5 bases). Germline lookup yields CDR1 SGDLS and CDR2 YYNGEE. V was trimmed by 0 bases and J by 4 bases, leaving 14 bases between them. The CDR3 covers 16 residues. CDR3 sequence: CASSVAAGAGGNTIYF. The CDR3 nucleotides read TGTGCCAGCAGCGTAGCGGCGGGAGCAGGGGGAAACACCATATATTTT.

This clonotype showed up just a few times. The gene calls are TRBV19 and TRBJ2-1; 8 positions agree with TRBD1. V was pared by 3 bases and J by 1 base, with 5 bases of the junction left unmatched. Per the germline V gene, CDR1 is LNHDA and CDR2 is SQIVND (reference sequence). There are 16 residues in the CDR3. CDR3 sequence (DNA): TGTGCCAGTAGTATCCCAGGGGGCGCGTCCTACAATGAGCAGTTCTTC. Amino acid sequence: CASSIPGGASYNEQFF.

This clonotype was counted a few times. The rearrangement uses TRBV12-5 and TRBJ2-3; 9 bases agree with TRBD1. V dropped 6 bases and J dropped 3; count of bases not matched to a gene: 7. From germline, CDR1 is LGHNT and CDR2 FRNRAP. This CDR3 region has 15 residues. The CDR3: CASGYGTGTTDTQYF. The CDR3, as DNA: TGTGCTAGTGGCTACGGGACAGGGACGACAGATACGCAGTATTTT.

V and J are TRBV28 and TRBJ2-6; D not certain. Germline CDR1 and CDR2: MDHEN and SYDVKM. Trimming removed 10 bases at V and 2 bases at J, with 12 bases between. The CDR3 length is 14 residues. The CDR3 reads CATRVGAGANVLTF. CDR3 nucleotides: TGTGCCACCCGCGTTGGGGCTGGGGCCAACGTCCTGACTTTC.

The table lists this clonotype with many counts. The rearrangement links TRBV6-2 or TRBV6-3 to TRBJ2-7; possibly TRBD2 for D (6 bases). Germline-derived CDR1 and CDR2 are MNHEY and SVGEGT. Deletions cut 7 bases from V and 2 bases from J, with 15 bases between. The CDR3 has 14 residues. CDR3 in amino acids: CASTAGLPTYEQYF. The CDR3 DNA reads TGTGCCAGCACCGCGGGACTGCCGACCTACGAGCAGTACTTC.

This clonotype showed up just a few times. The chain couples TRBV20-1 to TRBJ2-1; 11 nucleotides match TRBD2. V was pared by 4 bases and J by 9 bases, with 8 bases of the junction left unmatched. Germline assignment: CDR1 DFQATT and CDR2 SNEGSKA (reference sequence). The CDR3 contains 14 residues. Here the CDR3 DNA reads TGCAGTGCTACTCGTAGCGGGAGGGCCGGTGAGCAGTTCTTC. Protein: CSATRSGRAGEQFF.

On this clonotype itself: This may arise from a read error, as a much more abundant clone is one base away. The V and J genes are TRBV6-5 and TRBJ1-1; TRBD1 might be the D (6 bases). Per the germline V gene, CDR1 is MNHEY and CDR2 is SVGAGI. This CDR3 spans 15 amino acids. Trimming shortened V by 5 bases and J by 6 bases, and 19 bases separated the two germline ends. The CDR3 sequence is CASSHVGGQGSEAFF. CDR3 nucleotides: TGTGCCAGCAGTCACGTGGGGGGGCAGGGATCTGAAGCTTTCTTT.